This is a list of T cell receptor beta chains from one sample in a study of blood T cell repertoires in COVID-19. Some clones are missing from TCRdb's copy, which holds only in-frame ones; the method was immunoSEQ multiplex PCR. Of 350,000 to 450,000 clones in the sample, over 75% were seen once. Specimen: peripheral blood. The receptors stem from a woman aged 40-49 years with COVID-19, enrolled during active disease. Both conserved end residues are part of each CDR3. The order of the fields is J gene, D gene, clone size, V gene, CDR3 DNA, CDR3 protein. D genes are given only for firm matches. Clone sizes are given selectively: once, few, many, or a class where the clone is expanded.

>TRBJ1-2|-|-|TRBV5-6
TGTGCCAGCAGCCCGGACAGTAACTATGGCTACACCTTC
CASSPDSNYGYTF
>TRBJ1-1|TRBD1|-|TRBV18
TGTGCCAGCTCACCACGGGACAGGAACACTGAAGCTTTCTTT
CASSPRDRNTEAFF
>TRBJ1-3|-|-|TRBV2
TGTGCCAGCAGCGGGACTCAAATCTCTGGAAACACCATATATTTT
CASSGTQISGNTIYF
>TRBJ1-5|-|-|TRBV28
TGTGCCTCAGTTAACCCGAACAGCCCCCAGCATTTT
CASVNPNSPQHF
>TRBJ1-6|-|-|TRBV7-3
TGTGCCAGCAGCTGGCACAGGGACCTTAATTCACCCCTCCACTTT
CASSWHRDLNSPLHF
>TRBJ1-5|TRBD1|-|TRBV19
TGTGCCAGTAGATTGGAACAGGGGAGACAGCCCCAGCATTTT
CASRLEQGRQPQHF
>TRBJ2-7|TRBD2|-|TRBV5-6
TGTGCCAGCAGCTTGGTTTCTAGCGGGTCCTTCGCGGGCTCCTACGAGCAGTACTTC
CASSLVSSGSFAGSYEQYF
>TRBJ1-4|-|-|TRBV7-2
TGTGCCAGCAGCCTCCGAGGCGGGTTACAGTATGAAAAACTGTTTTTT
CASSLRGGLQYEKLFF
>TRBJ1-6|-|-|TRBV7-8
TGTGCCAGCAGCTTCTCGGTGGTGGCCTATAATTCACCCCTCCACTTT
CASSFSVVAYNSPLHF
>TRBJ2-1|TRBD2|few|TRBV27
TGTGCCAGCAGTTTAACTAGCGGGAGCAATGAGCAGTTCTTC
CASSLTSGSNEQFF
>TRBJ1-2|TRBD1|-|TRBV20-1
TGCAGTGCTAGAGGGGACAGTGGCTACACCTTC
CSARGDSGYTF